This entry features one T cell receptor beta chain sequence. Its specificity is unknown. Germline is not matched at one junction end, which may reflect a read error. TCR beta libraries were prepared from cDNA with unique molecular identifiers. TCRdb reprocessed the PCR reads with MiXCR, giving one entry per CDR3 protein. The sample carries around 700,000 distinct CDR3 sequences, roughly three fifths recorded once. The sample belongs to a study of post-analysis software for immune sequencing data. About the study: Recorded subtypes: relapsing-remitting, secondary progressive, progressive-relapsing; some patients unannotated.

Study outcomes and limitations: Strong co-clustering by F measure was evident for samples that had been prepared in the same batch. Normalized Chao1 diversity in multiple sclerosis patients fell significantly below that of controls.

The sequence derives from a girl aged 2 to 10 with multiple sclerosis. Sequenced: blood.

The CDR3 bases are TGTGCCTGGAGTCTATGGGGATGGGATGAGCAGTTTTTC. Its protein product is CAWSLWGWDEQFF. V is TRBV30 and J is TRBJ2-1; D remains ambiguous. Germline CDR1 is GTSNPN and CDR2 is SVGIG (reference sequence). This CDR3 is built from 13 residues.